This T cell receptor (beta chain) was captured in a study of graft-versus-host responses after intestinal transplantation. V was shortened by 1 base and J by 5 bases, with 13 bases between the two germline ends. Germline CDR1 and CDR2: SGHDT and YYEEEE. CDR3 length equals 14 residues. As regards this clone: No antigen is known for it.

TCRdb keeps only in-frame clones here, not all; method: immunoSEQ multiplex PCR. This table holds over 70,000 clones, over 85% found once. The specimen comprised unstimulated CD8+ T cells sorted from spleen or lymph node cells, sampled before intestinal transplant. This sequence originates from a human donor who received an intestinal transplant. The chain combines TRBV5-6 with TRBJ2-7; a weak D match, TRBD1 (5 bases). CDR3 protein: CASSLSPGSNEQYF. CDR3 nucleotide sequence: TGTGCCAGCAGCTTGAGCCCAGGGTCCAACGAGCAGTACTTC.